This T cell receptor beta chain was recorded in a study of blood T cell repertoires in COVID-19. Overall study context: Some COVID-19 samples were acute and others convalescent; all came from the United States, Italy and Spain. In each case, the material was cDNA or gDNA derived from T cells, B-cell-depleted T cells, or PBMCs.

Across roughly 25 US areas, participants ranged in age from about 18 to 90 years. Clinical history reported by participants formed the basis on which cohorts were assigned. Assay: immunoSEQ multiplex PCR; the TCRdb copy retains only in-frame clones and omits some. The table has over 250,000 clones, roughly 89% seen once. Germline loops: CDR1 KGHSH, CDR2 LQKENI. This CDR3 comprises 16 residues. With 2 bases clipped from V and 2 bases from J, the junction kept 8 bases outside the gene matches. The sequence was collected from a woman aged 55-69 years who had recovered from COVID-19. The chain uses TRBV18 and TRBJ1-1; TRBD1 aligns across 7 bases. Material for sequencing was PBMCs or T cells enriched from blood (not recorded which). The CDR3 here is CASSPAGQATNTEAFF. The DNA of the CDR3 is TGTGCCAGCTCACCAGCAGGACAGGCAACTAACACTGAAGCTTTCTTT.